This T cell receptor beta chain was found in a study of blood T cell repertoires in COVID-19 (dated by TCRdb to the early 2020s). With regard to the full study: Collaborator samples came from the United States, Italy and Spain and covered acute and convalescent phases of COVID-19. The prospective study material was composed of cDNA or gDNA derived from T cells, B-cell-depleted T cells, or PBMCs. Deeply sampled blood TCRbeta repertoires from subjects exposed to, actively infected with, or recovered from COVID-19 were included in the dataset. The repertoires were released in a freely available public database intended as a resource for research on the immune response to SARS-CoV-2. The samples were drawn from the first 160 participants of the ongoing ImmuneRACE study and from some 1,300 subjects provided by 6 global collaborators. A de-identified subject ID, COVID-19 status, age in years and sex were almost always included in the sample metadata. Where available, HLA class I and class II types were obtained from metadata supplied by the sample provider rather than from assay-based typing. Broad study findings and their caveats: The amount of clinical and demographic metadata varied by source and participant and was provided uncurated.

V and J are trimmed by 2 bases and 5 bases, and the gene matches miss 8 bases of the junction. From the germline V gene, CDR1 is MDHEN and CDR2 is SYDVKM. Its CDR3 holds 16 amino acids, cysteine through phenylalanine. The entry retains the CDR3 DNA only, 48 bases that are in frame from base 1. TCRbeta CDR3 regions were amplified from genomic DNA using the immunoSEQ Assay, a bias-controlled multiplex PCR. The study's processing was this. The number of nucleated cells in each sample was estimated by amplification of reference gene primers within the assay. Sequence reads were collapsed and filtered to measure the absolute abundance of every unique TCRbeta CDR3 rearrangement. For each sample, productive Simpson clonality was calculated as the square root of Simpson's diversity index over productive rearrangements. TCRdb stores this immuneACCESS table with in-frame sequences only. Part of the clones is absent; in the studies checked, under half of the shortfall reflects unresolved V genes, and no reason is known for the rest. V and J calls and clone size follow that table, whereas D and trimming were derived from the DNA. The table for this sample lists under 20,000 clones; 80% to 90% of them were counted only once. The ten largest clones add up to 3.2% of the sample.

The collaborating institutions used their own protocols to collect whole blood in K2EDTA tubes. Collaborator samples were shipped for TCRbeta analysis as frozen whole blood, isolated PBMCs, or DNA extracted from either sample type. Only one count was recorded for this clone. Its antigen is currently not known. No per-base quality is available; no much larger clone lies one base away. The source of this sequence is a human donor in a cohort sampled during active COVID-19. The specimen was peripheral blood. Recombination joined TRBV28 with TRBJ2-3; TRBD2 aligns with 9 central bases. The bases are TGTGCCAGCAGTTTAGGCCATGCGGGAGGGCTAGATACGCAGTATTTT. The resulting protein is CASSLGHAGGLDTQYF.